The 12 T cell receptor beta chains in this list originate from one sample, sequenced in a study of blood T cell repertoires in COVID-19. Assay used: immunoSEQ multiplex PCR; TCRdb lists only in-frame clones, some missing. The sample includes approximately 200,000 clones, approximately 81% of them seen just once. The sample consisted of peripheral blood. The receptors originated from a woman aged 60-75 years who had recovered from COVID-19.

The DNA of the CDR3 is TGTGCCAGCAACCTGGGGGACAGTACCGGGGAGCTGTTTTTT. Translation: CASNLGDSTGELFF. The V gene is TRBV6-5, the J gene TRBJ2-2, with 7 bases that match TRBD1. Trimming at V came to 7 bases and at J to 5 bases, leaving 7 bases not matched to a gene. Germline CDR1 is MNHEY and CDR2 is SVGAGI. CDR3 length equals 14 residues.

The chain recombines TRBV12-5 with TRBJ2-3; D perhaps matches TRBD1 (5 bases). CDR1 and CDR2 (germline): LGHNT, FRNRAP. Trimming removed 1 base at V and 2 bases at J, with 13 bases between. This CDR3 contains 16 residues. CDR3 in DNA: TGTGCTAGTGGTTTGGACAGGTTGATGGACACAGATACGCAGTATTTT. This gives the protein CASGLDRLMDTDTQYF.

This clone was seen a handful of times. The V gene is TRBV5-1, the J gene TRBJ2-3, with 9 nucleotides matching TRBD1. This CDR3 is built from 15 residues. The germline V gene encodes CDR1 SGHRS and CDR2 YFSETQ. V was clipped by 3 bases and J by 3 bases; unmatched bases: 5. The chain's CDR3 is CASSSTGGRTDTQYF. The CDR3 coding sequence is TGCGCCAGCAGCTCGACAGGGGGAAGAACAGATACGCAGTATTTT.

The rearrangement links TRBV6-5 to TRBJ1-4; tentative D call: TRBD1 (6 bases). V was clipped by 0 bases and J by 4 bases, with 9 bases between them. Germline V gives CDR1 MNHEY, CDR2 SVGAGI. The CDR3 has 15 residues. CDR3 sequence: CASSYSDSHNEKLFF. In DNA form, the CDR3 reads TGTGCCAGCAGTTACTCGGACAGTCATAATGAAAAACTGTTTTTT.

V gene TRBV18 combines with J gene TRBJ1-6, with TRBD1 matching over 8 bases. The CDR3 is made up of 15 amino acids. The V gene end was trimmed by 3 bases and the J gene end by 9 bases; junction bases not matched to a gene: 7. Germline values: CDR1 KGHSH, CDR2 LQKENI. The DNA for the CDR3 is TGTGCCAGCTCACCTCAGACAGGGGACGGTTCACCCCTCCACTTT. Amino acids: CASSPQTGDGSPLHF.

This chain uses TRBV19 with TRBJ2-2; 7 nucleotides agree with TRBD1. Trimming took 3 bases from V and 1 from J; bases not matched to a gene: 5. CDR3 size: 16 residues. Germline-derived CDR1 and CDR2 are LNHDA and SQIVND (reference sequence). CDR3 sequence reads: CASSIVGQENTGELFF. CDR3 coding DNA: TGTGCCAGTAGTATTGTTGGACAGGAGAACACCGGGGAGCTGTTTTTT. The full variable domain, rest sourced from reference TRBV19 and TRBJ2-2, is DGGITQSPKYLFRKEGQNVTLSCEQNLNHDAMYWYRQDPGQGLRLIYYSQIVNDFQKGDIAEGYSVSREKKESFPLTVTSAQKNPTAFYLCASSIVGQENTGELFFGEGSRLTVL.

This clone was recorded only once. This rearrangement joins TRBV5-4 to TRBJ2-7, with a weak D call TRBD2 (5 bases). Looked up from germline, CDR1 is SGHNT and CDR2 is YYREEE (reference sequence). This CDR3 contains 14 residues. V lost 0 bases and J 2 bases, leaving 9 bases between the germline ends. CDR3 residues: CASSLAGKPYEQYF. For the CDR3, the DNA is TGTGCCAGCAGCTTGGCCGGGAAACCCTACGAGCAGTACTTC.

A note on this clone: The same CDR3 also results from other DNA sequences found in this sample. The gene calls are TRBV11-3 and TRBJ2-3, with D unclear. V was clipped by 1 base and J by 6 bases, with 5 bases between them. This CDR3 is built from 12 residues. Germline V gene sequence: CDR1 SGHNT, CDR2 YENEEA. The CDR3 loop reads CASSLVADTQYF. CDR3 DNA sequence: TGTGCCAGCAGCTTAGTCGCGGATACGCAGTATTTT.

The chain combines TRBV24-1 with TRBJ1-6; unclear D gene. With 10 bases removed from V and 7 bases from J, the gap between germline ends came to 22 bases. The germline V gene encodes CDR1 KGHDR and CDR2 SFDVKD. The CDR3 covers 16 residues. The CDR3 coding sequence is TGTGCCACAAGCACCTCTTACCGCGCCCAAAATTCACCCCTCCACTTT. This codes for CATSTSYRAQNSPLHF.

The J gene is TRBJ2-3, the V gene TRBV30; no clear D gene. The CDR3 loop spans 15 amino acids. Germline V gene data show CDR1 as GTSNPN and CDR2 as SVGIG (reference sequence). Trimming cost V 0 bases and J 3 bases, with 13 bases left between them. The CDR3 loop is CAWSVLWPETDTQYF. DNA of the CDR3: TGTGCCTGGAGTGTACTCTGGCCGGAGACAGATACGCAGTATTTT.

The chain couples TRBV28 to TRBJ1-5; a possible D gene is TRBD1 (5 bases). V was clipped by 7 bases and J by 0 bases, with 19 bases between them. There are 17 residues in the CDR3. From germline, CDR1 is MDHEN and CDR2 SYDVKM. The CDR3 DNA follows: TGTGCCAGCACCCCCAGGCGGGGCCTTTATAGCAATCAGCCCCAGCATTTT. Amino acids: CASTPRRGLYSNQPQHF.

J is TRBJ2-5 and V is TRBV3-1 (or the pseudogene TRBV3-2); D may be TRBD1 (7 bases). CDR3 length: 17 residues. V was trimmed by 2 bases and J by 0 bases, leaving 16 bases between them. CDR1 is LGHDT, CDR2 YNNKEL, per germline (reference sequence). CDR3 in amino acids: CASSQLGRGEYQETQYF. The DNA of the CDR3 is TGTGCCAGCAGCCAACTCGGCAGGGGGGAGTACCAAGAGACCCAGTACTTC.